This TCR beta chain came from a study of shared clonotypes between healthy human individuals. Study-wide background: In total, the donors were a couple of women and a few men aged 18 to 49. Study-wide results and caveats: Clonotypes shared by all four sorted-subset donors had higher generation probabilities than non-shared clonotypes.

Germline CDR1 is SGHRS and CDR2 is YFSETQ. This CDR3 comprises 14 residues. Trimming removed 0 bases from V and 8 bases from J, with 14 bases in between. In the case of this clone: Its matching antigen is unknown.

Sequencing used immunoSEQ multiplex PCR; TCRdb keeps in-frame clones, though not all of them. The sample holds approximately 2.4 million clones, approximately 96% seen once. The source material was naive CD4+ T cells sorted from blood. Documented subset: CD45RA+ positively selected. The gene calls are TRBV5-1 and TRBJ1-2; D uncertain. The clonotype was recovered from a young man in good health. Here the CDR3 reads CASSLEGGLGGYTF. The CDR3 DNA is TGCGCCAGCAGCTTGGAGGGAGGCCTGGGGGGCTACACCTTC. Drawing the rest from reference TRBV5-1 and TRBJ1-2, the complete variable domain is KAGVTQTPRYLIKTRGQQVTLSCSPISGHRSVSWYQQTPGQGLQFLFEYFSETQRNKGNFPGRFSGRQFSNSRSEMNVSTLELGDSALYLCASSLEGGLGGYTFGSGTRLTVV.